A single sample gave rise to the 27 T cell receptor beta chains below, sequenced in a study of a mutant IDH1 vaccine in newly diagnosed glioma. Time point of the sample: week 5, during vaccination. One vaccine dose held 300 ug of mutant IDH1 20-mer peptide and came with topical imiquimod. Their antigen targets remain unknown. The method was immunoSEQ multiplex PCR; TCRdb's version includes in-frame clones alone and lacks a portion of them. The table records about 51,000 clones, over 75% of them present only once. The specimen comprised PBMCs, sampled from a glioma patient whose treatment included an IDH1 peptide vaccine. The receptors originated from a man in his fifties or sixties with glioma.

J is TRBJ2-1 and V is TRBV9; D is uncertain. V was cut by 0 bases and J by 15 bases, with 16 bases left in between. The germline V gene has CDR1 SGDLS and CDR2 YYNGEE. This CDR3 region has 13 residues. In DNA, the CDR3 is TGTGCCAGCAGCGTAGGTGGCAGTAACGTTCGGTTCTTC. Residues: CASSVGGSNVRFF. Filled out from reference TRBV9 and TRBJ2-1, the complete variable domain reads DSGVTQTPKHLITATGQRVTLRCSPRSGDLSVYWYQQSLDQGLQFLIQYYNGEERAKGNILERFSAQQFPDLHSELNLSSLELGDSALYFCASSVGGSNVRFFGPGTRLTVL.

The genes are TRBV5-1 and TRBJ1-3; unclear D gene. Per germline, CDR1 SGHRS and CDR2 YFSETQ. There are 17 residues in the CDR3. Between the trimmed V and J ends, which lost 4 bases and 0 bases, there was a span of 17 bases. CDR3 region: CASSLDGVGHSGNTIYF. CDR3 nucleotides: TGCGCCAGCAGCCTCGACGGGGTTGGCCACTCTGGAAACACCATATATTTT. Variable domain in full (rest from reference TRBV5-1 and TRBJ1-3): KAGVTQTPRYLIKTRGQQVTLSCSPISGHRSVSWYQQTPGQGLQFLFEYFSETQRNKGNFPGRFSGRQFSNSRSEMNVSTLELGDSALYLCASSLDGVGHSGNTIYFGEGSWLTVV.

The chain recombines TRBV4-3 with TRBJ2-1; D not certain. Germline values: CDR1 LGHNA, CDR2 YSLEER. The CDR3 runs to 14 residues. V dropped 0 bases and J dropped 5 bases, with 8 bases sitting between them. The CDR3 here is CASSQDRVNNEQFF. The CDR3 nucleotides read TGCGCCAGCAGCCAAGATAGGGTTAACAATGAGCAGTTCTTC.

The chain joins TRBV30 to TRBJ1-2; D is ambiguous. This CDR3 spans 15 amino acids. With 0 bases removed from V and 0 bases from J, the gap between germline ends came to 11 bases. Germline loops: CDR1 GTSNPN, CDR2 SVGIG (reference sequence). The chain's CDR3 is CAWSVRVGTNYGYTF. As DNA, the CDR3 is TGTGCCTGGAGTGTAAGAGTCGGCACTAACTATGGCTACACCTTC.

The chain links TRBV9 to TRBJ1-6, with TRBD1 as a possible D gene (6 bases). CDR1 SGDLS and CDR2 YYNGEE come from the germline V gene. With 0 bases removed from V and 8 bases from J, the gap between germline ends came to 15 bases. The CDR3 loop spans 16 amino acids. As DNA, the CDR3 is TGTGCCAGCAGCGTAGGCCCCGGGGGCGATTATTCACCCCTCCACTTT. Residues: CASSVGPGGDYSPLHF.

The chain carries TRBV10-3 and TRBJ1-5; D perhaps matches TRBD1 (5 bases). This CDR3 contains 15 residues. Germline V gene data show CDR1 as ENHRY and CDR2 as SYGVKD. V gave up 3 bases and J gave up 6 bases, with 15 bases separating them. The CDR3 nucleotides are TGTGCCATCAGTGACGGGCGGGGGGGGAGTCAGCCCCAGCATTTT. Protein sequence: CAISDGRGGSQPQHF.

In this sample, this clone turned up once. The CDR3 sequence: CASSLDSGGQETQYF. DNA of the CDR3: TGTGCCAGCAGCTTAGATAGCGGGGGGCAAGAGACCCAGTACTTC. J is TRBJ2-5 and V is TRBV7-9; 10 bases are shared with TRBD2. CDR1 and CDR2 (germline): SEHNR, FQNEAQ (reference sequence). This CDR3 is built from 15 residues. V lost 1 base and J lost 2; bases outside the gene matches: 1.

This chain uses TRBV19 with TRBJ1-1; TRBD1 might be the D (5 bases). Germline CDR1 and CDR2: LNHDA and SQIVND (reference sequence). The CDR3 is made up of 15 amino acids. Trimming removed 5 bases from V and 1 base from J, with 14 bases in between. CDR3 region: CASSLFGTGNTEAFF. The CDR3 coding sequence is TGTGCCAGTAGTCTCTTCGGCACAGGGAACACTGAAGCTTTCTTT.

This clone turned up a few times. The chain recombines TRBV9 with TRBJ1-1; D ambiguous. Per germline, CDR1 SGDLS and CDR2 YYNGEE. The CDR3 has 13 amino acids. Trimming cost V 2 bases and J 5 bases, with 10 bases left between them. The CDR3 DNA is TGTGCCAGCAGCGTGGCCTCGGCGACTGAAGCTTTCTTT. Protein sequence: CASSVASATEAFF.

The chain couples TRBV2 to TRBJ1-5; D unclear. Trimming removed 7 bases from V and 5 bases from J, with 15 bases in between. The V gene's germline CDR1 is SNHLY and CDR2 FYNNEI. The CDR3 runs 14 residues. The CDR3 region is CASNEAPSHQPQHF. In DNA, the CDR3 is TGTGCCAGCAACGAAGCCCCTTCCCATCAGCCCCAGCATTTT.

This clone was counted a few times. The genes are TRBV4-1 and TRBJ1-1; TRBD1 matches 7 bases. The trim removed 2 bases at V and 0 bases at J, leaving 9 bases unmatched. The CDR3 runs 17 residues. In germline, CDR1 is MGHRA, CDR2 YSYEKL. CDR3: CASSQQIQGGMNTEAFF. CDR3 coding DNA: TGCGCCAGCAGCCAACAAATCCAGGGGGGGATGAACACTGAAGCTTTCTTT.

This clone turned up a few times. The rearrangement joins TRBV6-1 to TRBJ1-5; D not certain. CDR1 is MNHNS and CDR2 is SASEGT in the germline V gene. Trimming took 2 bases from V and 8 from J, leaving 13 bases between them. CDR3 length equals 14 residues. CDR3 in DNA: TGTGCCAGCAGTGAAACGGGGAAGTTGGAGCCCCAGCATTTT. Its translation is CASSETGKLEPQHF.

The chain combines TRBV2 with TRBJ1-1, with D tentatively TRBD1 (5 bases). Trimming took 7 bases from V and 4 from J, leaving 19 bases between them. This CDR3 has 15 residues. Looked up from germline, CDR1 is SNHLY and CDR2 is FYNNEI. CDR3 amino acids: CASKSQGSSGTEAFF. The CDR3 nucleotides read TGTGCCAGCAAGTCCCAGGGTTCGAGTGGCACTGAAGCTTTCTTT.

The chain employs TRBV5-1 and TRBJ2-5; perhaps TRBD2 as D (5 bases). CDR3 length: 13 amino acids. Germline assignment: CDR1 SGHRS and CDR2 YFSETQ. V was shortened by 2 bases and J by 3 bases, with 8 bases between the two germline ends. The chain's CDR3 is CASSLEAEETQYF. The CDR3 nucleotides are TGCGCCAGCAGCTTAGAAGCGGAAGAGACCCAGTACTTC.

Written as DNA, the CDR3 is TGTGCCATCAGTGAGACGGTGAACTCCTACGAGCAGTACTTC. Translating it yields CAISETVNSYEQYF. The chain has TRBV10-3 and TRBJ2-7; D gene ambiguous. V shed 2 bases and J shed 0 bases, with 8 bases lying between them. Germline CDR1 reads ENHRY; CDR2 reads SYGVKD. This CDR3 has 14 amino acids.

The sample holds a few counts of this clone. The chain is built from TRBV18 and TRBJ1-2, with 7 bases aligning to TRBD1. V lost 2 bases and J lost 3; bases outside the gene matches: 9. CDR1 and CDR2 (germline): KGHSH, LQKENI. The CDR3 runs 16 residues. In nucleotides, the CDR3 is TGTGCCAGCTCACCAGTTCATGGCAGGGGGGACTATGGCTACACCTTC. Protein product: CASSPVHGRGDYGYTF. Full variable domain (outside the CDR3, taken from reference TRBV18 and TRBJ1-2): NAGVMQNPRHLVRRRGQEARLRCSPMKGHSHVYWYRQLPEEGLKFMVYLQKENIIDESGMPKERFSAEFPKEGPSILRIQQVVRGDSAAYFCASSPVHGRGDYGYTFGSGTRLTVV.

The genes are TRBV7-9 and TRBJ2-1; 8 nucleotides agree with TRBD2. The ends lost 5 bases at V and 10 bases at J; junction bases unmatched: 10. Germline assignment: CDR1 SEHNR and CDR2 FQNEAQ (reference sequence). The CDR3 covers 14 residues. The CDR3 reads CASSSGLAQREQFF. The CDR3 DNA follows: TGTGCCAGCAGCAGCGGACTAGCCCAGAGGGAGCAGTTCTTC.

The chain has TRBV11-3 and TRBJ1-1; maybe TRBD1 (5 bases). V lost 3 bases and J lost 1, with 9 bases in between. CDR3 length equals 14 residues. Germline V CDR1 and CDR2: SGHNT, YENEEA. The CDR3 sequence is CASSLGGGNTEAFF. The CDR3 region has the DNA TGTGCCAGCAGCTTGGGGGGAGGGAACACTGAAGCTTTCTTT. Looking up the rest from reference TRBV11-3 and TRBJ1-1 gives the full variable domain: EAGVVQSPRYKIIEKKQPVAFWCNPISGHNTLYWYLQNLGQGPELLIRYENEEAVDDSQLPKDRFSAERLKGVDSTLKIQPAELGDSAVYLCASSLGGGNTEAFFGQGTRLTVV.

The gene calls are TRBV5-1 and TRBJ1-1; 7 positions match TRBD1. This CDR3 is built from 19 residues. V shed 4 bases and J 1 base; nucleotides not matched to a gene: 19. The germline V gene has CDR1 SGHRS and CDR2 YFSETQ. The CDR3 DNA sequence: TGCGCCAGCAGCCCAACGGCCCGAACAGGGGCAAGGGGGAACACTGAAGCTTTCTTT. Encoded protein: CASSPTARTGARGNTEAFF.

The chain carries TRBV7-2 and TRBJ1-3; TRBD1 might be the D (5 bases). From germline, CDR1 is SGHTA and CDR2 FQGNSA. This CDR3 has 14 amino acids. V shed 7 bases and J shed 2 bases, with 12 bases lying between them. CDR3 sequence reads: CASNPGTAGNTIYF. The CDR3 DNA reads as TGTGCCAGCAACCCCGGGACTGCTGGAAACACCATATATTTT.

V is TRBV9 and J is TRBJ1-6; a weak D match, TRBD1 (6 bases). Per the germline V gene, CDR1 is SGDLS and CDR2 is YYNGEE. This CDR3 is built from 15 residues. The germline V and J ends were trimmed by 4 bases and 10 bases, with 18 bases remaining between them. DNA for the CDR3: TGTGCCAGCAGCATTTCCGACAGGCAAACATCACCCCTCCACTTT. It yields the protein CASSISDRQTSPLHF.

The sample holds a few counts of this clone. The CDR3 region is CASSPRREDGYTF. In DNA, the CDR3 is TGTGCCAGCTCACCCCGACGGGAGGATGGCTACACCTTC. The chain carries TRBV18 and TRBJ1-2; no firm D call. V dropped 3 bases and J dropped 6 bases, with 11 bases sitting between them. This CDR3 comprises 13 residues. Germline CDR1 reads KGHSH; CDR2 reads LQKENI.

The gene calls are TRBV6-5 and TRBJ2-7; D remains ambiguous. Trimming removed 2 bases at V and 3 bases at J, with 14 bases between. This CDR3 region has 15 residues. Germline loops: CDR1 MNHEY, CDR2 SVGAGI. The DNA of the CDR3 is TGTGCCAGCAGTTACGGCCTCCCACTCTACTACGAGCAGTACTTC. Protein product: CASSYGLPLYYEQYF.

The genes are TRBV6-5 and TRBJ1-3; D ambiguous. Trimming left V 7 bases short and J 0 bases short, with 4 bases between. This CDR3 spans 12 amino acids. The germline V gene has CDR1 MNHEY and CDR2 SVGAGI. CDR3 sequence reads: CASKSSGNTIYF. As DNA, the CDR3 is TGTGCCAGCAAATCCTCTGGAAACACCATATATTTT.

The chain is built from TRBV30 and TRBJ2-5; D is undetermined. CDR1 and CDR2 from the germline V gene are GTSNPN and SVGIG (reference sequence). The CDR3 spans 12 residues. Trimming removed 0 bases from V and 5 bases from J, with 7 bases in between. CDR3 in DNA: TGTGCCTGGAGTGTACGGAAGGAGACCCAGTACTTC. It translates to CAWSVRKETQYF.

The chain combines TRBV7-8 with TRBJ2-2; TRBD2 is a possible D gene (6 bases). The CDR3 spans 14 residues. Trimming removed 3 bases at V and 6 bases at J, with 11 bases between. The germline CDR1 and CDR2 sequences are SGHVS and FQNEAQ. CDR3 residues: CASSFATRSGELFF. DNA of the CDR3: TGTGCCAGCAGCTTTGCGACTAGGTCCGGGGAGCTGTTTTTT.

The chain links TRBV19 to TRBJ2-5; a weak D match, TRBD1 (6 bases). V was cut by 7 bases and J by 2 bases, with 11 bases left in between. Germline V lookup: CDR1 LNHDA, CDR2 SQIVND (reference sequence). This CDR3 has 13 amino acids. CDR3 bases: TGTGCCAGTACCTCGCAGGGGCAAGAGACCCAGTACTTC. Its translation: CASTSQGQETQYF.